The 18 T cell receptor beta chains presented below share a single source sample, sequenced in a study of CD8+CD57+ T cells in acquired aplastic anemia. CDR3 and TCR beta VDJ profiling relied on a genomic DNA template. TCRdb processed the reads anew with MiXCR; each CDR3 protein has one entry. This repertoire shows 400,000 to 450,000 distinct CDR3 sequences, roughly 68% found once; its top ten account for less than 4%. Sequenced material: sorted CD4+, CD8+, or CD8+CD57+ T cells (not recorded which) from PBMCs. The receptors derive from a human donor in good health, serving as a control.

The CDR3 bases are TGTGCCAGTAGTGTACAGTGGCGGGGAGGTACCTACGAGCAGTACTTC. Amino acids: CASSVQWRGGTYEQYF. The V and J genes are TRBV10-3 and TRBJ2-7; TRBD2 might be the D (6 bases). The germline V and J ends were trimmed by 10 bases and 2 bases, with 24 bases remaining between them. The CDR3 sequence is 16 residues long. Germline loops: CDR1 ENHRY, CDR2 SYGVKD.

Turning to this clonotype: At one end, the junction sequence differs from germline, possibly due to a read error. The rearrangement uses TRBV7-8 and TRBJ1-5; D unresolved. Per germline, CDR1 SGHVS and CDR2 FQNEAQ. The CDR3 has 15 residues. In DNA form, the CDR3 reads TGTGCCAGCAGCACTATCGGGGTCTGGAATAAGCCCCATCATTTT. Its protein product is CASSTIGVWNKPHHF.

The chain combines TRBV29-1 with TRBJ2-2; 12 bases are a match to TRBD1. Germline assignment: CDR1 SQVTM and CDR2 ANQGSEA. The V segment lost 6 bases and the J segment 4 bases; nucleotides outside the gene matches: 6. The CDR3 spans 15 residues. The CDR3 is CSVGTGGGGTGELFF. CDR3 nucleotide sequence: TGCAGCGTCGGGACAGGGGGCGGTGGCACCGGGGAGCTGTTTTTT.

The gene calls are TRBV20-1 and TRBJ2-7; tentatively, D is TRBD1 (5 bases). CDR1 is DFQATT, CDR2 SNEGSKA, per germline (reference sequence). The CDR3 has 12 residues. The V and J ends lost 4 bases and 6 bases respectively, with 13 bases between them. The CDR3 bases are TGCAGTGCTACACAGACAGAGTGCGAGCAGTACTTC. Translating gives CSATQTECEQYF.

CDR3: CSASGRVVTGGANVLTF. In DNA form, the CDR3 reads TGCAGTGCTAGTGGCAGAGTAGTAACCGGGGGGGCCAACGTCCTGACTTTC. The rearrangement links TRBV20-1 to TRBJ2-6; D is uncertain. There are 17 residues in the CDR3. In germline, CDR1 is DFQATT, CDR2 SNEGSKA (reference sequence). Deletions cut 3 bases from V and 4 bases from J, with 19 bases between.

The chain joins TRBV24-1 to TRBJ1-2; weak D call: TRBD1 (6 bases). The CDR3 has 15 amino acids. Germline V CDR1 and CDR2: KGHDR, SFDVKD. V lost 5 bases and J 4 bases, leaving 16 bases between the germline ends. The CDR3 spells CATSVGGRVGYGYTF. In DNA, the CDR3 is TGTGCCACCAGTGTTGGGGGCAGGGTCGGCTATGGCTACACCTTC.

This clonotype occurred a few times. The chain combines TRBV24-1 with TRBJ1-5; D is uncertain. The CDR3 is made up of 18 amino acids. CDR1 and CDR2 from the germline V gene are KGHDR and SFDVKD. Trimming stripped 9 bases from V and 2 bases from J, with 25 bases between. As DNA, the CDR3 is TGTGCCACCGCAACCACCGAAAAGGGAGCACATGGCAATCAGCCCCAGCATTTT. This translates into CATATTEKGAHGNQPQHF.

There are many counts of this clonotype. The chain recombines TRBV29-1 with TRBJ1-2, with TRBD1 identical over 7 bases. Germline CDR1 and CDR2: SQVTM and ANQGSEA. This CDR3 has 13 residues. V dropped 6 bases and J dropped 2; count of bases not matched to a gene: 6. The CDR3 sequence is CSVAPDRNYGYTF. As DNA, the CDR3 is TGCAGCGTGGCACCGGACAGGAACTATGGCTACACCTTC.

This chain links TRBV29-1 with TRBJ1-2; D remains unclear. This CDR3 is built from 12 residues. Germline lookup yields CDR1 SQVTM and CDR2 ANQGSEA. The V end lost 6 bases, the J end lost 8 bases, and 16 bases lay between the germline ends. CDR3: CSVDVISEGYTF. The CDR3 nucleotides are TGCAGCGTCGACGTGATTTCTGAAGGCTACACCTTC.

The genes are TRBV7-7 and TRBJ1-4, with 9 bases matching TRBD1. This CDR3 has 15 residues. Germline CDR1 reads SSHAT; CDR2 reads FNYEAQ (reference sequence). With 5 bases clipped from V and 13 bases from J, the junction kept 14 bases outside the gene matches. The CDR3 DNA follows: TGTGCCAGCAGCCCGGACAGGGGAACGGAGCTGATACTGTTTTTT. This sequence encodes CASSPDRGTELILFF.

The chain has TRBV18 and TRBJ2-5; no clear D. Germline V gives CDR1 KGHSH, CDR2 LQKENI. This CDR3 comprises 12 residues. V shed 3 bases and J shed 1 base, with 3 bases lying between them. Here the CDR3 DNA reads TGTGCCAGCTCACCGAGCCAAGAGACCCAGTACTTC. Its protein is CASSPSQETQYF. Full variable domain (missing parts from reference TRBV18 and TRBJ2-5): NAGVMQNPRHLVRRRGQEARLRCSPMKGHSHVYWYRQLPEEGLKFMVYLQKENIIDESGMPKERFSAEFPKEGPSILRIQQVVRGDSAAYFCASSPSQETQYFGPGTRLLVL.

This clonotype was counted many times. J is TRBJ1-2 and V is TRBV7-7, with D perhaps TRBD1 (6 bases). Germline lookup yields CDR1 SSHAT and CDR2 FNYEAQ (reference sequence). V lost 4 bases and J 7 bases, leaving 16 bases between the germline ends. This CDR3 region has 14 residues. CDR3 nucleotide sequence: TGTGCCAGCAGCTCCGAGCGGGGGGCGGGTGGCTACACCTTC. Its translation is CASSSERGAGGYTF.

The chain recombines TRBV20-1 with TRBJ2-7, with TRBD1 matching over 9 bases. CDR1 and CDR2 from the germline V gene are DFQATT and SNEGSKA (reference sequence). J gave up 5 bases and V 5 bases, and 13 bases lay outside the gene matches. The CDR3 is 15 residues long. DNA of the CDR3: TGCAGTGCTGGCCCCTCCGGGACAGGGTTGGACGAGCAGTACTTC. Translated, it gives CSAGPSGTGLDEQYF.

The chain employs TRBV5-1 and TRBJ1-1; TRBD1 aligns across 10 bases. There are 14 residues in the CDR3. Trimming took 5 bases from V and 5 from J; bases not matched to a gene: 6. CDR1 and CDR2 (germline): SGHRS, YFSETQ. The CDR3 nucleotides read TGCGCCAGCAGTGAGGACAGGGGGTGGACTGAAGCTTTCTTT. It codes for CASSEDRGWTEAFF.

Concerning this clonotype: No DNA is shown, since the ends of the CDR3 on it are uncertain; the CDR3 is the one TCRdb lists. This chain's CDR3 is CASSFQETQYFESF. The V gene is TRBV7-2, the J gene TRBJ2-3. Per the germline V gene, CDR1 is SGHTA and CDR2 is FQGNSA. The CDR3 is 14 amino acids long, termini counted.

On this clonotype: One end of the junction does not line up with germline, which may come from a read error. CDR3 region: CASSQGTRSSEQYF. In DNA form, the CDR3 reads TGCGCCAGCAGCCAGGGGACCCGATCCTCCGAGCAGTACTTC. V is TRBV4-3 and J is TRBJ2-7, with D perhaps TRBD1 or TRBD2 (5 bases each). This CDR3 comprises 14 residues. From germline, CDR1 is LGHNA and CDR2 YSLEER.

In regard to this clonotype: Germline is not matched at one junction end, which may reflect a read error. This chain uses TRBV7-2 with TRBJ2-7; D gene unclear. Germline loops: CDR1 SGHTA, CDR2 FQGNSA. The CDR3 contains 13 residues. The CDR3 nucleotides read TGTGCCAACAGCTCCTTCCAGGAATACGAGCAGTACTTC. Encoded protein: CANSSFQEYEQYF.

This rearrangement joins TRBV4-1 to TRBJ1-2; D not certain. The germline V gene encodes CDR1 MGHRA and CDR2 YSYEKL. V was pared by 1 base and J by 4 bases, with 10 bases between. CDR3 length: 14 amino acids. The CDR3 sequence is CASSQGHGSYGYTF. CDR3 nucleotide sequence: TGCGCCAGCAGCCAAGGACACGGAAGCTATGGCTACACCTTC.